Following are 9 T cell receptor beta chains from one sample sequenced in a study of CD8 T cells in ankylosing spondylitis. MiXCR was run by TCRdb on the 5' RACE reads, yielding one entry per CDR3 protein. The table lists about 390,000 distinct CDR3 sequences, about a fifth of them singletons. Findings of the study overall: Within ankylosing spondylitis blood, a TCR beta motif made up of several highly homologous variants appeared to be characteristic.

Which antigens these TCRs recognize remains unknown. Sequenced material: blood, either unsorted or a sorted T cell fraction (not recorded which). The receptors stem from a male donor with ankylosing spondylitis.

The rearrangement uses TRBV3-1 and TRBJ2-7, with D maybe TRBD2 (5 bases). CDR1 LGHDT and CDR2 YNNKEL come from the germline V gene (reference sequence). V lost 4 bases, J lost 3 bases, and 10 bases lay in between. The CDR3 loop spans 13 amino acids. The CDR3 protein is CASSRQDFYEQYF. CDR3 nucleotides: TGTGCCAGCAGCCGCCAGGACTTCTACGAGCAGTACTTC.

This clonotype was seen a handful of times. The junction shows a germline mismatch at one end, possibly a read error. The gene calls are TRBV7-2 and TRBJ2-7, with 8 bases identical to TRBD2. Germline V CDR1 and CDR2: SGHTA, FQGNSA. The length of the CDR3 is 14 residues. The CDR3 spells CASTLAGWDYEQYF. In nucleotides, the CDR3 is TGTGCCAGCACCTTAGCGGGATGGGACTACGAGCAGTACTTC.

This clonotype was seen many times. The V gene is TRBV7-9, the J gene TRBJ2-1; 8 nucleotides agree with TRBD2. The CDR3 totals 15 residues. Germline V gene lookup returns CDR1 SEHNR and CDR2 FQNEAQ (reference sequence). V was pared by 6 bases and J by 0 bases, with 4 bases of the junction left unmatched. CDR3 region: CASSLSGSSYNEQFF. Written as DNA, the CDR3 is TGTGCCAGCAGTCTCAGCGGGAGCTCCTACAATGAGCAGTTCTTC.

This clonotype has only a few counts. V and J are TRBV5-1 and TRBJ2-1; D gene uncertain. The CDR3 sequence is 16 residues long. The V and J ends lost 4 bases and 5 bases respectively, with 19 bases between them. Germline V gene sequence: CDR1 SGHRS, CDR2 YFSETQ. The CDR3 here is CASSPVFGVKHNEQFF. The CDR3 DNA reads as TGCGCCAGCAGCCCTGTTTTTGGGGTTAAGCACAATGAGCAGTTCTTC. The full variable domain, rest sourced from reference TRBV5-1 and TRBJ2-1, is KAGVTQTPRYLIKTRGQQVTLSCSPISGHRSVSWYQQTPGQGLQFLFEYFSETQRNKGNFPGRFSGRQFSNSRSEMNVSTLELGDSALYLCASSPVFGVKHNEQFFGPGTRLTVL.

This clonotype showed up many times. The V and J genes are TRBV5-1 and TRBJ2-2; D remains ambiguous. This CDR3 region has 13 residues. Per the germline V gene, CDR1 is SGHRS and CDR2 is YFSETQ. Between the trimmed V and J ends, which lost 4 bases and 6 bases, there was a span of 10 bases. The CDR3 nucleotides read TGCGCCAGCAGCCCAACAGAAGCCGGGGAGCTGTTTTTT. The encoded protein is CASSPTEAGELFF.

The V call is TRBV7-2, the J call TRBJ1-5, with D hard to call. Trimming removed 5 bases from V and 4 bases from J, with 9 bases in between. Germline V gene data show CDR1 as SGHTA and CDR2 as FQGNSA. The length of the CDR3 is 13 residues. CDR3 in amino acids: CASSRQRNQPQHF. CDR3 in DNA: TGTGCCAGCAGCCGTCAACGAAATCAGCCCCAGCATTTT.

This clonotype was detected only a few times. The chain joins TRBV5-1 to TRBJ1-2; 7 positions match TRBD1. The J segment lost 6 bases and the V segment lost 4 bases, leaving 12 bases of the junction unmatched. CDR1 and CDR2 (germline): SGHRS, YFSETQ. The CDR3 is made up of 15 amino acids. CDR3 coding DNA: TGCGCCAGCAGCGTACAGGGGCGCGGTGTGAATGGCTACACCTTC. Translating gives CASSVQGRGVNGYTF.

This clonotype showed up many times. The gene calls are TRBV5-1 and TRBJ2-7; D is possibly TRBD1 (5 bases). The length of the CDR3 is 14 residues. Germline values: CDR1 SGHRS, CDR2 YFSETQ. The germline V and J ends were trimmed by 0 bases and 3 bases, with 10 bases remaining between them. The CDR3 loop reads CASSLVPGHYEQYF. The CDR3 bases are TGCGCCAGCAGCTTGGTCCCAGGACACTACGAGCAGTACTTC.

The chain recombines TRBV30 with TRBJ2-5; 9 positions agree with TRBD1. CDR1 is GTSNPN, CDR2 SVGIG, per germline (reference sequence). The CDR3 extends over 14 amino acids. V shed 4 bases and J 4 bases; nucleotides not matched to a gene: 7. The CDR3 loop reads CAWINRGRTETQYF. The CDR3 nucleotides are TGTGCCTGGATCAACAGGGGGCGGACAGAGACCCAGTACTTC.